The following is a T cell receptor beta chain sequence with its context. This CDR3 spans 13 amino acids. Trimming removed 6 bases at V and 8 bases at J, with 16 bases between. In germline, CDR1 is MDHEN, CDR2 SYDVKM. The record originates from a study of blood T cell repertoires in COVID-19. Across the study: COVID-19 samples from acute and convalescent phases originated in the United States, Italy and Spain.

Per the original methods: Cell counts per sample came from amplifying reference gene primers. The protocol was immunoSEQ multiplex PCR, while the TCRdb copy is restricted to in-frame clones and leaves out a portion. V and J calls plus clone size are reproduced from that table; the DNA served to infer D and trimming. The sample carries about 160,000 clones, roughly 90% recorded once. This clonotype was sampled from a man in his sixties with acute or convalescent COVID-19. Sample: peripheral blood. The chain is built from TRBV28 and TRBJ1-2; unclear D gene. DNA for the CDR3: TGTGCCAGCAGCCCTTCCCCAGGTAGGGGCTACACCTTC. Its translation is CASSPSPGRGYTF.